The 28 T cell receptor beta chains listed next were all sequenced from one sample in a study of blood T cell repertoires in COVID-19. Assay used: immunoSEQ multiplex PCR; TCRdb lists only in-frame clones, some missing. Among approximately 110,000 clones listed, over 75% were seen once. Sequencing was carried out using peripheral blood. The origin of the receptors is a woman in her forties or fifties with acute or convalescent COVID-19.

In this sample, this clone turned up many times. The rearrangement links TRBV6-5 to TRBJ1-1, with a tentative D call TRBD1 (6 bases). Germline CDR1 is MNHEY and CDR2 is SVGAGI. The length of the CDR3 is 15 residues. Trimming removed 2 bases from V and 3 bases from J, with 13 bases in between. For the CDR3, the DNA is TGTGCCAGCAGTTACCTCGGGGGGCTCGACACTGAAGCTTTCTTT. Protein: CASSYLGGLDTEAFF.

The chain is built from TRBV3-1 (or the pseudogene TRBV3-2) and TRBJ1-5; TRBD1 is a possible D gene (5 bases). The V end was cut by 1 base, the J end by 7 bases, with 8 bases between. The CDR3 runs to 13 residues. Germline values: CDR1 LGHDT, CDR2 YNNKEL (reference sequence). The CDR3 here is CASSQVGGQPQHF. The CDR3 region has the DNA TGTGCCAGCAGCCAAGTGGGGGGACAGCCCCAGCATTTT.

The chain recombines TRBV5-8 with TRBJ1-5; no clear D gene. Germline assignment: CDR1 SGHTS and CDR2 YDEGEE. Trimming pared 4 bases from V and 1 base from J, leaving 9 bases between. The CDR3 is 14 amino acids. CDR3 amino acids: CASSADISNQPQHF. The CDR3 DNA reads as TGTGCCAGCAGCGCCGACATCAGCAATCAGCCCCAGCATTTT.

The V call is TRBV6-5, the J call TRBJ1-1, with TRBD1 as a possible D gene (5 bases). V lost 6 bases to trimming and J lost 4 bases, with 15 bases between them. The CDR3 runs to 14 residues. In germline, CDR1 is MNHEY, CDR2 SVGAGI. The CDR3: CASRVTAGPTEAFF. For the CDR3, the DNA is TGTGCCAGCAGAGTTACGGCAGGGCCCACTGAAGCTTTCTTT.

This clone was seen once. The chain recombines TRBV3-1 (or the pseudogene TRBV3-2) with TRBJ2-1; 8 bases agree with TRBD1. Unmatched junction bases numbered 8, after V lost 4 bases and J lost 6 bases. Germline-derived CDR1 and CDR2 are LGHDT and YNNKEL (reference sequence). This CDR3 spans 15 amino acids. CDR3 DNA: TGTGCCAGCAGCCCCCTCCGACAGGGGCGCAATGAGCAGTTCTTC. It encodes CASSPLRQGRNEQFF.

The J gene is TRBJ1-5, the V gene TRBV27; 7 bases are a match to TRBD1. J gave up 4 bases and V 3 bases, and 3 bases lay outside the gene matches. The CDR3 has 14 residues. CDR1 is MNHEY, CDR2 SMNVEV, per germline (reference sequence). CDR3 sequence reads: CASSFQGDNQPQHF. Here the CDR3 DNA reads TGTGCCAGCAGTTTTCAGGGGGATAATCAGCCCCAGCATTTT.

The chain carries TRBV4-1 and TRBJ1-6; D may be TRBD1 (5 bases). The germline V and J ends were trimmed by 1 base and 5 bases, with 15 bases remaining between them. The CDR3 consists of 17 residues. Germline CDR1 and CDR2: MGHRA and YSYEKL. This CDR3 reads CASSQAGDETHNSPLHF. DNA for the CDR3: TGCGCCAGCAGCCAAGCGGGGGACGAGACACATAATTCACCCCTCCACTTT.

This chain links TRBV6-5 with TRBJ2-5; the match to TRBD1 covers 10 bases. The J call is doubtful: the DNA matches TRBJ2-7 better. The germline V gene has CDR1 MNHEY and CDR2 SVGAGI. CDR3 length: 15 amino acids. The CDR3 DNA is TGTGCCAGCAGTTCACCGGGGACAGGGGCCTACGAGCAGTACTTC. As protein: CASSSPGTGAYEQYF.

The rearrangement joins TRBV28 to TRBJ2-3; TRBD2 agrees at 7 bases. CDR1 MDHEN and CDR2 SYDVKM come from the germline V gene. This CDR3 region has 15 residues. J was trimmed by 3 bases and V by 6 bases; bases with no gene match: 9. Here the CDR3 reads CASSSPWGGTDTQYF. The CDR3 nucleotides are TGTGCCAGCAGCTCCCCCTGGGGGGGAACAGATACGCAGTATTTT.

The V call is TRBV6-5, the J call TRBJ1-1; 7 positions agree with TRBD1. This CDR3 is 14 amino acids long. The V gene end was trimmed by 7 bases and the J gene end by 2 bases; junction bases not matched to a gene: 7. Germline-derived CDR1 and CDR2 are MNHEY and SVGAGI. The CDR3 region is CASIPRQGNTEAFF. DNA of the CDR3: TGTGCCAGCATTCCTAGACAGGGAAACACTGAAGCTTTCTTT.

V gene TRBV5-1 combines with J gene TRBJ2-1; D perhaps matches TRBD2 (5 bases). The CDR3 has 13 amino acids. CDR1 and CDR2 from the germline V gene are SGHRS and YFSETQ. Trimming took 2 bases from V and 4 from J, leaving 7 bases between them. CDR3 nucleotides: TGCGCCAGCAGCTTTGAGGGATACAATGAGCAGTTCTTC. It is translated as CASSFEGYNEQFF.

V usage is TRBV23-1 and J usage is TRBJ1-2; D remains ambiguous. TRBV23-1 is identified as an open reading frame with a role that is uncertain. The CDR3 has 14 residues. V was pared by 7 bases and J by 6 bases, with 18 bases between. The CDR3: CASIETAPLNGYTF. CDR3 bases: TGCGCCAGCATCGAAACAGCCCCCCTGAATGGCTACACCTTC.

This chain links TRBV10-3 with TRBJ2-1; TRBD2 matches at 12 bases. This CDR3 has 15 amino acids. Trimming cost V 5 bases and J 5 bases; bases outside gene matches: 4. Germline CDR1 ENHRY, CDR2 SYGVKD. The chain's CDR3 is CAISLAGGPDNEQFF. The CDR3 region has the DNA TGTGCCATCAGTCTAGCGGGGGGGCCCGACAATGAGCAGTTCTTC.

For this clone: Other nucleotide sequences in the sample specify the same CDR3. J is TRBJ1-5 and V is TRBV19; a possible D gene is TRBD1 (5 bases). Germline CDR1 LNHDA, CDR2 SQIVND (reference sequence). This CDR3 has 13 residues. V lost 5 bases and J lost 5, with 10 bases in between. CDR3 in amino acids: CASSGGGDQPQHF. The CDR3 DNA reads TGTGCCAGTAGTGGGGGAGGGGATCAGCCCCAGCATTTT.

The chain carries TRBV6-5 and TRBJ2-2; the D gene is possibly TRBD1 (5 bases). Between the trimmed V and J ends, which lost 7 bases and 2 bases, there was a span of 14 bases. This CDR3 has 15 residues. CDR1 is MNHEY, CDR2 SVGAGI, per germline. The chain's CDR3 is CASIRTGYNTGELFF. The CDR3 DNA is TGTGCCAGCATTCGAACAGGATACAACACCGGGGAGCTGTTTTTT.

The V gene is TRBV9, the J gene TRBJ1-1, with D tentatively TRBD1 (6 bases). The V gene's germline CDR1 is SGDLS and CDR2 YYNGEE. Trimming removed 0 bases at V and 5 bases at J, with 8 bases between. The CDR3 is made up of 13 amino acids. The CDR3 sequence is CASSVGGQTEAFF. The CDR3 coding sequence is TGTGCCAGCAGCGTAGGAGGACAGACTGAAGCTTTCTTT.

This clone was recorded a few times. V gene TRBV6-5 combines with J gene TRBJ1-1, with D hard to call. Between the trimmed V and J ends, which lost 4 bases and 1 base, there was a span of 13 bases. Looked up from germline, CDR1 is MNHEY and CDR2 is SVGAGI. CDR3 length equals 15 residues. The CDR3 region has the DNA TGTGCCAGCAGTTCCTTCCAGGCGGGGAACACTGAAGCTTTCTTT. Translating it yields CASSSFQAGNTEAFF.

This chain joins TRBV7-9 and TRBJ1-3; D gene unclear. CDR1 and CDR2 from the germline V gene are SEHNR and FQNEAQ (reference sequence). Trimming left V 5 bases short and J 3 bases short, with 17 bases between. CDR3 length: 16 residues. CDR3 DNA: TGTGCCAGCAGCCCCTTCCAGGCCTCCGGTGGAAACACCATATATTTT. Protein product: CASSPFQASGGNTIYF.

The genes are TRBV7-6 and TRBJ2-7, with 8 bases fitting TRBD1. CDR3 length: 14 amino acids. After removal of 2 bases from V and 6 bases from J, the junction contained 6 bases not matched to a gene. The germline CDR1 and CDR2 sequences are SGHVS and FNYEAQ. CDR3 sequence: CASSLTGTGLEQYF. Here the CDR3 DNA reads TGTGCCAGCAGCTTAACGGGGACAGGCCTCGAGCAGTACTTC.

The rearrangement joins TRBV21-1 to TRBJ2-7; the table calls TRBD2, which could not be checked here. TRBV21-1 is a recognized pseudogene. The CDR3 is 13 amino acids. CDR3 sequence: CAIPPGGTYEQYF. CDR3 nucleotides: TGTGCCATCCCCCCGGGGGGAACCTACGAGCAGTACTTC.

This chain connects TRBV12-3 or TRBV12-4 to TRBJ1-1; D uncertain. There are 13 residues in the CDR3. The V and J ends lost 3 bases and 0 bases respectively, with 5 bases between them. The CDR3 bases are TGTGCCAGCAGTTTGACTCTGAACACTGAAGCTTTCTTT. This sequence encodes CASSLTLNTEAFF.

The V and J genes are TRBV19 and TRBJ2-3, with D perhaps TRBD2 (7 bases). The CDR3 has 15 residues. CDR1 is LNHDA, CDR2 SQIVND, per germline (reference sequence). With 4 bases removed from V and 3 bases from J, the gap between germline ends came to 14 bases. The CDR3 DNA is TGTGCCAGTAGTAGGAGGGGGGGCCTAACAGATACGCAGTATTTT. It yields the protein CASSRRGGLTDTQYF.

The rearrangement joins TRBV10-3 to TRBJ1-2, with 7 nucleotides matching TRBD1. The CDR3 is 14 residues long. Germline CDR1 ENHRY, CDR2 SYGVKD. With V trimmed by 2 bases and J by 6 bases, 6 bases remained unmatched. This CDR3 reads CAISEARQGDGYTF. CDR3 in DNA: TGTGCCATCAGTGAGGCCAGACAGGGTGATGGCTACACCTTC.

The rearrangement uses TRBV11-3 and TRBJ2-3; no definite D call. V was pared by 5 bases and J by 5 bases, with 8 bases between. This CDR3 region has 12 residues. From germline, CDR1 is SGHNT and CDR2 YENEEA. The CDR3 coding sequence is TGTGCCAGCAGCCGGCAGGAAGATACGCAGTATTTT. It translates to CASSRQEDTQYF.

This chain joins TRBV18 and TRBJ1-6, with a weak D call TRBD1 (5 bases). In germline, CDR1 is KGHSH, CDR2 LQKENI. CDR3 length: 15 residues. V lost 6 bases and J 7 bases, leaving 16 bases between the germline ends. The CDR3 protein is CASSPSGLQNSPLHF. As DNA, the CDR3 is TGTGCCAGCTCGCCTTCGGGACTTCAGAATTCACCCCTCCACTTT. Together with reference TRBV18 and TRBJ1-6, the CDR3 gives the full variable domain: NAGVMQNPRHLVRRRGQEARLRCSPMKGHSHVYWYRQLPEEGLKFMVYLQKENIIDESGMPKERFSAEFPKEGPSILRIQQVVRGDSAAYFCASSPSGLQNSPLHFGNGTRLTVT.

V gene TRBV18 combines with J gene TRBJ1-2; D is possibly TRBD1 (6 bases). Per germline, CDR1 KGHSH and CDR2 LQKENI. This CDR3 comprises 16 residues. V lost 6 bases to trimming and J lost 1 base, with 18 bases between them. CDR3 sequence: CASSGGRSDINYGYTF. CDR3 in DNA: TGTGCCAGCTCGGGGGGGCGATCGGATATTAACTATGGCTACACCTTC.

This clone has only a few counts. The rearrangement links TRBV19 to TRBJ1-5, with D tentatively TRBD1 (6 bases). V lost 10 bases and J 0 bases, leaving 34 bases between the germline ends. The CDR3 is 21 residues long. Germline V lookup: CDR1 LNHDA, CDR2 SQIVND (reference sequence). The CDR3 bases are TGTGCCAATCGAGCACCACAAAACCGAGGGCAGGGACAACCTAGCAATCAGCCCCAGCATTTT. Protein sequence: CANRAPQNRGQGQPSNQPQHF.

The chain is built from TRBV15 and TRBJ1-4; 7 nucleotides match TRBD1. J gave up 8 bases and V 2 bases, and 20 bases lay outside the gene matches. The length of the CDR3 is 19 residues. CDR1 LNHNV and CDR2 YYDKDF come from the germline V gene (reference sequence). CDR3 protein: CATSRPQGERGRVKEKLFF. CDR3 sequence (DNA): TGTGCCACCAGCAGACCCCAGGGGGAGAGGGGTAGGGTTAAAGAAAAACTGTTTTTT. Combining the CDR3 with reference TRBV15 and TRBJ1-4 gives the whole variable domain DAMVIQNPRYQVTQFGKPVTLSCSQTLNHNVMYWYQQKSSQAPKLLFHYYDKDFNNEADTPDNFQSRRPNTSFCFLDIRSPGLGDTAMYLCATSRPQGERGRVKEKLFFGSGTQLSVL.